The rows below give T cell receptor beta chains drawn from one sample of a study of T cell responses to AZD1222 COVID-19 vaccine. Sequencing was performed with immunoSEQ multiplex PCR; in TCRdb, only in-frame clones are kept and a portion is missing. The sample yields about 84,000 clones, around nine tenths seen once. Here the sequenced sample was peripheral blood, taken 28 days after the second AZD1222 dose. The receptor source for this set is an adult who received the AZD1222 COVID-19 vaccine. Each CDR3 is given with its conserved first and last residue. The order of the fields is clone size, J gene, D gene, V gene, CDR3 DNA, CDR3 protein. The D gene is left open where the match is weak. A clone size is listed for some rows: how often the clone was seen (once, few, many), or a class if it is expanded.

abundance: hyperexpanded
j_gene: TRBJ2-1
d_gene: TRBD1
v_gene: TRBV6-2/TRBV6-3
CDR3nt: TGTGCCAGCAGTTGGTTCCGACGGACAGGGGGAAATGAGCAGTTCTTC
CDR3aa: CASSWFRRTGGNEQFF

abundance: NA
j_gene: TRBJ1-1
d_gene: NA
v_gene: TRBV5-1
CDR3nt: TGCGCCAGCAGCTACCAGGGGAGTACTGAAGCTTTCTTT
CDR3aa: CASSYQGSTEAFF

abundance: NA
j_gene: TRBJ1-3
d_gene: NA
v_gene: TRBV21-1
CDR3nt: TGTGCCAGCAGCAAAGCCTTTACAGGGTCCGGAAACACCATATATTTT
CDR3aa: CASSKAFTGSGNTIYF

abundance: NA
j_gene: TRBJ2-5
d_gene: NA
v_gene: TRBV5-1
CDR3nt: TGCGCCAGCAGCTTTGGTCCCTACGGGGGCGCCGAGTGGGAGACCCAGTACTTC
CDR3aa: CASSFGPYGGAEWETQYF

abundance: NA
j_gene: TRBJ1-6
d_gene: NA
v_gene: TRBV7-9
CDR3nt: TGTGCCAGCTACTCGGGGACCAATTCACCCCTCCACTTT
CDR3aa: CASYSGTNSPLHF

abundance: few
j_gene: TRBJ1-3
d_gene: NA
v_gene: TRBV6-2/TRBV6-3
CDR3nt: TGTGCCAGCAGTTTGCGCAGGGCTGGAAACACCATATATTTT
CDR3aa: CASSLRRAGNTIYF

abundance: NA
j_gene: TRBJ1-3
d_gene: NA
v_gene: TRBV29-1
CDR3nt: TGCAGCGTTGGGACGGGGAGCTCTGGAAACACCATATATTTT
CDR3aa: CSVGTGSSGNTIYF

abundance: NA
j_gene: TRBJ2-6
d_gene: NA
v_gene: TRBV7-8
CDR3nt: TGTGCCAGCAGCTTAGTGGCGTGGGGTGCTGGGGCCAACGTCCTGACTTTC
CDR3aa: CASSLVAWGAGANVLTF

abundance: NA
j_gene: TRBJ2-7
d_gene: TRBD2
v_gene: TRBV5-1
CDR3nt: TGCGCCAGCAGCTTGGCGGGATCGGGGGGAGACTACGAGCAGTACTTC
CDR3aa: CASSLAGSGGDYEQYF

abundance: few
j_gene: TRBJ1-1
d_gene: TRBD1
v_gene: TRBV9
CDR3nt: TGTGCCAGCAGCAAGGGACAGCTGAACACTGAAGCTTTCTTT
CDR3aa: CASSKGQLNTEAFF

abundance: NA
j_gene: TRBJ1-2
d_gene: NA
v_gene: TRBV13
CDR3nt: TGTGCCAGCACCCCGGTGTACTCCTACTATGGCTACACCTTC
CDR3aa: CASTPVYSYYGYTF